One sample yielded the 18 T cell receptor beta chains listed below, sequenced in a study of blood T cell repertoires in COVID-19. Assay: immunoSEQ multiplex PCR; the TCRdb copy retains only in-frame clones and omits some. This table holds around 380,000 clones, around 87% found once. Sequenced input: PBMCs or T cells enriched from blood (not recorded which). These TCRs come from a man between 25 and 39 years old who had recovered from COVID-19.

The CDR3 reads CASSGRELEETQYF. The CDR3 nucleotides are TGTGCCAGCAGCGGCCGGGAGCTGGAAGAGACCCAGTACTTC. The chain joins TRBV11-1 to TRBJ2-5; D is perhaps TRBD2 (6 bases). The CDR3 covers 14 residues. V lost 5 bases to trimming and J lost 3 bases, with 13 bases between them. Germline CDR1 and CDR2: SGHAT and FQDESV (reference sequence).

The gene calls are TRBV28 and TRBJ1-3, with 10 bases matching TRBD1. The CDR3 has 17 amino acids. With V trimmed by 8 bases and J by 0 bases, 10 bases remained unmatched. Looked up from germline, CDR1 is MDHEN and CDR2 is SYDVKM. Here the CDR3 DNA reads TGTGCCAGCCACTTGGGGACAGGGGTTCTCTCTGGAAACACCATATATTTT. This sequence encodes CASHLGTGVLSGNTIYF.

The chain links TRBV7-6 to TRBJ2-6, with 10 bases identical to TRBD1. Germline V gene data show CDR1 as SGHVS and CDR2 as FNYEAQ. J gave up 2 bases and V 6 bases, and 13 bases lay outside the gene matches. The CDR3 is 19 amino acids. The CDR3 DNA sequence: TGTGCCAGCAGTCAGGTGGGATCGGGACAGGGGACTGGGGCCAACGTCCTGACTTTC. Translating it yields CASSQVGSGQGTGANVLTF.

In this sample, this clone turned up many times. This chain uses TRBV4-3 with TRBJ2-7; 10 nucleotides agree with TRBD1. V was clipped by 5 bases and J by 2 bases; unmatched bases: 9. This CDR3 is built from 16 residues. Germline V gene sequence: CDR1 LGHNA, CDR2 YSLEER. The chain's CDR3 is CASSFSGTGETYEQYF. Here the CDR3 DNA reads TGCGCCAGCAGCTTCTCCGGGACAGGGGAAACCTACGAGCAGTACTTC.

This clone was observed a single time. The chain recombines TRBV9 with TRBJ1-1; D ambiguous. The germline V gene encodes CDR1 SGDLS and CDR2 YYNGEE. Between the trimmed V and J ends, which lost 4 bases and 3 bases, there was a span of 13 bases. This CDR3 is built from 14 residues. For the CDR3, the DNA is TGTGCCAGCAGCTCGGGTGCGGGAGACACTGAAGCTTTCTTT. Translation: CASSSGAGDTEAFF.

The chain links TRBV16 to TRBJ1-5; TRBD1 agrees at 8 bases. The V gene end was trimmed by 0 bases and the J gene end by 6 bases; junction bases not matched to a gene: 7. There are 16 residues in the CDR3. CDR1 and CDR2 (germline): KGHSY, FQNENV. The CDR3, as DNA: TGTGCCAGCAGCCAATCTAGGTCAGGGGGCAGTCAGCCCCAGCATTTT. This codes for CASSQSRSGGSQPQHF.

This CDR3 is CASSTGSNEAFF. As DNA, the CDR3 is TGTGCCAGTAGTACAGGGTCGAATGAAGCTTTCTTT. V and J are TRBV19 and TRBJ1-1, with D perhaps matching TRBD1 (5 bases). Looked up from germline, CDR1 is LNHDA and CDR2 is SQIVND (reference sequence). V lost 4 bases to trimming and J lost 7 bases, with 10 bases between them. The CDR3 length is 12 residues.

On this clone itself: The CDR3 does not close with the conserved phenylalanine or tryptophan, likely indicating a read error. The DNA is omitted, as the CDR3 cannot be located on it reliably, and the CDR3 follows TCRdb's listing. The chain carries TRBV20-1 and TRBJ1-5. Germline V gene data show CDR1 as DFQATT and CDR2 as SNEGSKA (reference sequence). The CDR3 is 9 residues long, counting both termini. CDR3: CRGEGRGPR.

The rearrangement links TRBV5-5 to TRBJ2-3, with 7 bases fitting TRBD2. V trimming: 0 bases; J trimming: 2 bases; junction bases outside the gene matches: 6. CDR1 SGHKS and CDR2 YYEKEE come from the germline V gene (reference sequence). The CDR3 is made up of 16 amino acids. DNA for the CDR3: TGTGCCAGCAGCTTGGCACCGGGACTACCCACAGATACGCAGTATTTT. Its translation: CASSLAPGLPTDTQYF.

For the CDR3, the DNA is TGTGCCATCAGTCCGACGGGATACTACGAGCAGTACTTC. Its protein is CAISPTGYYEQYF. The chain carries TRBV10-3 and TRBJ2-7; TRBD2 is a possible D gene (5 bases). CDR3 size: 13 residues. V lost 5 bases to trimming and J lost 3 bases, with 11 bases between them. Germline V gene sequence: CDR1 ENHRY, CDR2 SYGVKD.

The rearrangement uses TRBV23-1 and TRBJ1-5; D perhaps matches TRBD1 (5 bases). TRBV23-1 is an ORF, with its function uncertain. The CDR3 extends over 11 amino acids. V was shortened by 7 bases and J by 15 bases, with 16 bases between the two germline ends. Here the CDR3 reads CASIRVGHGHF. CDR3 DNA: TGCGCCAGCATTCGGGTTGGACACGGGCATTTT.

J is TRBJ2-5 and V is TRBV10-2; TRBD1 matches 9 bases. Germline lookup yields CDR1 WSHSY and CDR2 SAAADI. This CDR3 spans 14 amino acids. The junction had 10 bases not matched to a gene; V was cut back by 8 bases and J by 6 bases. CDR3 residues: CASGGQGATQTQYF. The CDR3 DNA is TGCGCCAGCGGGGGACAGGGTGCGACACAGACCCAGTACTTC.

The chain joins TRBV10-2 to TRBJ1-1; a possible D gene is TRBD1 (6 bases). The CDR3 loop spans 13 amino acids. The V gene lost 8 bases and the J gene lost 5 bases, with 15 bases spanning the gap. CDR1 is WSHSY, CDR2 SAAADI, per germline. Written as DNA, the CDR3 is TGCGCCAGCCTAAGACAGGCCGGGACTGAAGCTTTCTTT. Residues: CASLRQAGTEAFF.

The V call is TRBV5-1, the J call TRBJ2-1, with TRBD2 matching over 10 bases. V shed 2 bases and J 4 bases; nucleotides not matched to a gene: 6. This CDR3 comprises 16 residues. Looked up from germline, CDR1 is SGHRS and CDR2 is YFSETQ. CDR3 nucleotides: TGCGCCAGCAGCTTCTTAGCGGGGGGCGCTTACAATGAGCAGTTCTTC. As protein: CASSFLAGGAYNEQFF.

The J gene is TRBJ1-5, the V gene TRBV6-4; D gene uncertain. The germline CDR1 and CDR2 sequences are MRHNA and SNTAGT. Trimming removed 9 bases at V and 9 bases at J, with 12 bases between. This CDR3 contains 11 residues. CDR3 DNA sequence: TGTGCCAGGAGGGTGAATGGGCCCCAGCATTTT. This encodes CARRVNGPQHF.

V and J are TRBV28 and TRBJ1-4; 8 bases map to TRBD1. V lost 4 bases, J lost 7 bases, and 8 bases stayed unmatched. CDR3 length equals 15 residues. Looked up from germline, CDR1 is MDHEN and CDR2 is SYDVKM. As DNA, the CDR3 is TGTGCCAGCAGTTCCCCAGGGGGCGGGGGTGAAAAACTGTTTTTT. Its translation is CASSSPGGGGEKLFF. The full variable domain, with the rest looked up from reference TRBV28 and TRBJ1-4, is DVKVTQSSRYLVKRTGEKVFLECVQDMDHENMFWYRQDPGLGLRLIYFSYDVKMKEKGDIPEGYSVSREKKERFSLILESASTNQTSMYLCASSSPGGGGEKLFFGSGTQLSVL.

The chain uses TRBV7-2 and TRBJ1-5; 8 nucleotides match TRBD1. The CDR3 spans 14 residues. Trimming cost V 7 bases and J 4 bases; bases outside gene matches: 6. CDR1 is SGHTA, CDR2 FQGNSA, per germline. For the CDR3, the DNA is TGTGCCAGCAACACAGGGGGTGTAAATCAGCCCCAGCATTTT. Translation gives CASNTGGVNQPQHF.

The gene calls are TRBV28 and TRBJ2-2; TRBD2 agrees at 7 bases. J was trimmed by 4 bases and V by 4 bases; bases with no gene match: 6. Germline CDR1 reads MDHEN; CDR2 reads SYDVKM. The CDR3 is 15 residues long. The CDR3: CASSSPKRGTGELFF. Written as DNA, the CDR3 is TGTGCCAGCAGTTCCCCAAAGCGGGGCACCGGGGAGCTGTTTTTT.